Listed here are 2 T cell receptor beta chains from one sample, sequenced in a study of blood T cell repertoires in COVID-19. The method was immunoSEQ multiplex PCR; TCRdb's version includes in-frame clones alone and lacks a portion of them. Of about 400,000 clones listed, 80% to 90% were seen once; the top ten hold roughly 1.4%. The source material was peripheral blood. The receptor source for this set is a woman under 40 with active or convalescent COVID-19.

The chain is built from TRBV5-6 and TRBJ1-1; D not resolved. This CDR3 region has 14 residues. Trimming cost V 1 base and J 0 bases, with 7 bases left between them. Germline lookup yields CDR1 SGHDT and CDR2 YYEEEE. The CDR3 region is CASSLPDLNTEAFF. The CDR3 nucleotides read TGTGCCAGCAGCTTGCCAGACTTGAACACTGAAGCTTTCTTT.

This chain links TRBV6-1 with TRBJ2-3; the D gene is possibly TRBD2 (6 bases). This CDR3 is 14 amino acids long. Germline V CDR1 and CDR2: MNHNS, SASEGT. The ends were cut back, 2 bases at V and 4 bases at J, with 10 bases in the middle. The CDR3 nucleotides read TGTGCCAGCAGTGAAACCGGGGGAGCAGATACGCAGTATTTT. It is translated as CASSETGGADTQYF.